The text below deals with one T cell receptor beta chain. These data belong to a study of shared T cell receptors in the human thymus. Per the germline V gene, CDR1 is MDHEN and CDR2 is SYDVKM. V lost 6 bases to trimming and J lost 4 bases, with 10 bases between them. The CDR3 sequence is 13 residues long. Sequenced by immunoSEQ multiplex PCR; TCRdb stores in-frame clones only, minus some. The sample holds roughly 710,000 clones, approximately 83% seen once. These data were also filed under a second study, of human thymus T cells. That source reports: Those donating were healthy Finnish infants in corrective surgery for congenital heart defects. Corrective heart surgery yielded resections, and these provided the thymus tissue.

The chain combines TRBV28 with TRBJ1-5; D ambiguous. This sequence was found in a girl under three years old with a congenital heart defect. Input material: thymocytes. CDR3 nucleotides: TGTGCCAGCAGCGCGCTCCTAAATCAGCCCCAGCATTTT. It yields the protein CASSALLNQPQHF. The variable domain in full, with the rest retrieved from reference TRBV28 and TRBJ1-5, is DVKVTQSSRYLVKRTGEKVFLECVQDMDHENMFWYRQDPGLGLRLIYFSYDVKMKEKGDIPEGYSVSREKKERFSLILESASTNQTSMYLCASSALLNQPQHFGDGTRLSIL.